The rows below give T cell receptor beta chains drawn from one sample of a study of T cell clones after liver transplantation. The data were produced by immunoSEQ multiplex PCR, yet TCRdb's version contains in-frame clones alone and is incomplete. Among tens of thousands of clones listed, around 78% were seen once. The sample consisted of CD4+ T cells from blood, taken at the 22-month timepoint. These receptors were collected from a human patient who received a liver transplant. Part of the T cell pool may stem from the graft donor. Each CDR3 is given with its conserved first and last residue. D genes are given only for firm matches. Expanded clones get a size class; other rows say once, few or many, or leave the size out.

TGTGCCAGCAGCGGGAGGGGAAGCTCCTATAATTCACCCCTCCACTTT CASSGRGSSYNSPLHF . . TRBJ1-6 TRBV9
TGTGCCAGTAGTCCCCAGCGGGGCCCCACAGATACGCAGTATTTT CASSPQRGPTDTQYF . TRBD2 TRBJ2-3 TRBV19
TGTGCCAGCAGCGCGGGACAGAAGGCCTTAGGGACCCAGTACTTC CASSAGQKALGTQYF . . TRBJ2-5 TRBV11-2
TGTGCCAGCACTCTGGGGTTCGGGTACAATGAGCAGTTCTTC CASTLGFGYNEQFF . . TRBJ2-1 TRBV6-5
TGTGCCAGCAGCGTAGACTGGGCCAGGGCAAAGGGTGGCTACACCTTC CASSVDWARAKGGYTF . . TRBJ1-2 TRBV9
TGTGCCCGCGTGACGGGGGGCGCGAGGAGCAAAAACATTCAGTACTTC CARVTGGARSKNIQYF . . TRBJ2-4 TRBV27
TGTGCCAGCAGCTTCCAGGGATCCACTGAAGCTTTCTTT CASSFQGSTEAFF . . TRBJ1-1 TRBV11-2
TGCGCCAGCAGCTTGAATACTCTCGGGCAGGGAAGTAGGGAGCAGTACTTC CASSLNTLGQGSREQYF . . TRBJ2-7 TRBV5-1
TGCGCCAGCAGCACGACAGGGGGCTATGGCTACACCTTC CASSTTGGYGYTF . TRBD1 TRBJ1-2 TRBV5-1
TGTGCCAGTAGTCGGACGGGAGGGATCCCTGAAGCTTTCTTT CASSRTGGIPEAFF . . TRBJ1-1 TRBV19
TGTGCCAGCAGCCGTCTAGGGGGCTCTGGGGCCAACGTCCTGACTTTC CASSRLGGSGANVLTF . . TRBJ2-6 TRBV14
TGTGCCAGCTCACCATTAGCGGACTCCTACAATGAGCAGTTCTTC CASSPLADSYNEQFF . . TRBJ2-1 TRBV18
TGCAGCGTTGGGGTAGCGGGGGCAGATACGCAGTATTTT CSVGVAGADTQYF . TRBD2 TRBJ2-3 TRBV29-1
TGCGCCAGCATTCAAACCGGGACAGGCAACACCGGGGAGCTGTTTTTT CASIQTGTGNTGELFF few TRBD1 TRBJ2-2 TRBV5-1
TGTGCCATCAGTGTGGGGGAATTGCTACAAGAGACCCAGTACTTC CAISVGELLQETQYF once . TRBJ2-5 TRBV10-3
TGTGCCAGCAGTGATACTTCACGACAGCTTACCACTGAAGCTTTCTTT CASSDTSRQLTTEAFF . . TRBJ1-1 TRBV2
TGTGCCAGCACAAAGCCGGGACAAGAGACCCAGTACTTC CASTKPGQETQYF . . TRBJ2-5 TRBV7-2
TGTGCCAGCAGTTTATCGTATTTCGGGACAGGGGAGACCCAGTACTTC CASSLSYFGTGETQYF . TRBD1 TRBJ2-5 TRBV27